The 23 T cell receptor beta chains below come from one sample, sequenced in a study of T-cell memory formation after mild COVID-19. TCRdb reprocessed the 5' RACE reads via MiXCR and lists one record per CDR3 protein. This table holds 250,000 to 400,000 distinct CDR3 sequences, roughly 13% found once. The sequencing input was PBMCs or a T cell subset sorted from them (not recorded which). The source is a man younger than 30 who had mild COVID-19 (a few samples of this study predate the infection). Cell type and time point are not known.

There are many counts of this clonotype. The V call is TRBV29-1, the J call TRBJ2-5, with D perhaps TRBD1 (5 bases). Germline CDR1 reads SQVTM; CDR2 reads ANQGSEA. The CDR3 covers 10 residues. The V and J ends lost 5 bases and 4 bases respectively, with 5 bases between them. CDR3 bases: TGCAGCGTTCAGGGAGAGACCCAGTACTTC. It translates to CSVQGETQYF.

This chain joins TRBV19 and TRBJ2-1, with 8 bases fitting TRBD1. V lost 6 bases to trimming and J lost 1 base; unmatched junction nucleotides: 8. Looked up from germline, CDR1 is LNHDA and CDR2 is SQIVND (reference sequence). CDR3 length: 16 amino acids. This CDR3 reads CASRKGQGASYNEQFF. CDR3 DNA: TGTGCCAGTAGAAAGGGGCAGGGGGCATCCTACAATGAGCAGTTCTTC.

This clonotype showed up just a few times. This chain uses TRBV28 with TRBJ1-5; no clear D. CDR3 length equals 12 residues. CDR1 MDHEN and CDR2 SYDVKM come from the germline V gene. Trimming removed 6 bases from V and 11 bases from J, with 14 bases in between. As DNA, the CDR3 is TGTGCCAGCAGGGGGTCGAGCGAGACCCAGCATTTT. Translated, it gives CASRGSSETQHF.

CDR3 sequence (DNA): TGCGCCAGCAGCTTGGCAGGGGGCAACGAGCAGTACTTC. This gives the protein CASSLAGGNEQYF. The chain combines TRBV5-1 with TRBJ2-7; 8 positions agree with TRBD1. This CDR3 region has 13 residues. Germline trimming cut 0 bases from V and 5 bases from J; bases unmatched to any gene: 1. Germline V CDR1 and CDR2: SGHRS, YFSETQ.

The rearrangement links TRBV5-6 to TRBJ2-5, with 7 nucleotides matching TRBD1. CDR1 and CDR2 (germline): SGHDT, YYEEEE. The length of the CDR3 is 15 residues. V gave up 4 bases and J gave up 5 bases; unmatched junction bases: 11. For the CDR3, the DNA is TGTGCCAGCAGCCTCTCCCAGGGGGATGGGGAGACCCAGTACTTC. Its translation: CASSLSQGDGETQYF.

The rearrangement joins TRBV15 to TRBJ2-3, with D possibly matching TRBD1 (5 bases). V lost 1 base, J lost 1 base, and 12 bases lay in between. CDR3 length: 16 residues. Germline V gives CDR1 LNHNV, CDR2 YYDKDF (reference sequence). The CDR3: CATSRGTGYGTDTQYF. As DNA, the CDR3 is TGTGCCACCAGCAGAGGAACAGGTTACGGCACAGATACGCAGTATTTT.

This clonotype was counted a few times. This rearrangement joins TRBV20-1 to TRBJ2-3; the D call may be TRBD1 or TRBD2 (6 bases each). This CDR3 has 14 residues. CDR1 is DFQATT, CDR2 SNEGSKA, per germline (reference sequence). V was pared by 6 bases and J by 6 bases, with 19 bases between. CDR3 loop: CSAQRGGGEDTQYF. The CDR3 nucleotides read TGCAGTGCCCAGAGAGGAGGGGGAGAGGATACGCAGTATTTT.

The CDR3 nucleotides read TGTGCCAGCAGCGTAGGTGAGGGGACCGAGCAGTACTTC. Protein: CASSVGEGTEQYF. The chain uses TRBV9 and TRBJ2-7; D is perhaps TRBD1 or TRBD2 (5 bases each). There are 13 residues in the CDR3. Deletions cut 0 bases from V and 6 bases from J, with 10 bases between. Germline assignment: CDR1 SGDLS and CDR2 YYNGEE. The complete variable domain, with remaining parts taken from reference TRBV9 and TRBJ2-7, reads DSGVTQTPKHLITATGQRVTLRCSPRSGDLSVYWYQQSLDQGLQFLIQYYNGEERAKGNILERFSAQQFPDLHSELNLSSLELGDSALYFCASSVGEGTEQYFGPGTRLTVT.

V is TRBV7-9 and J is TRBJ2-3; TRBD1 is a possible D gene (6 bases). CDR3 length: 16 amino acids. Germline loops: CDR1 SEHNR, CDR2 FQNEAQ (reference sequence). Trimming took 1 base from V and 3 from J, leaving 14 bases between them. CDR3 sequence (DNA): TGTGCCAGCAGCTTAGACAACTATGGACAGACAGATACGCAGTATTTT. Translating gives CASSLDNYGQTDTQYF.

The CDR3 loop reads CASSKTGGGTDTQYF. In DNA form, the CDR3 reads TGCGCCAGCAGCAAGACAGGGGGGGGAACAGATACGCAGTATTTT. The chain combines TRBV5-1 with TRBJ2-3, with TRBD1 matching over 9 bases. Losses at the gene ends were 4 bases for V and 3 bases for J; bases not matched to a gene: 6. From germline, CDR1 is SGHRS and CDR2 YFSETQ. The CDR3 length is 15 residues.

In DNA form, the CDR3 reads TGCGCCAGCAGCCCCTTTGCGGGGGAAGAGACCCAGTACTTC. Translating gives CASSPFAGEETQYF. This chain links TRBV5-1 with TRBJ2-5; the match to TRBD2 covers 7 bases. Germline lookup yields CDR1 SGHRS and CDR2 YFSETQ. CDR3 length equals 14 residues. The junction had 6 bases not matched to a gene; V was cut back by 4 bases and J by 3 bases.

The chain links TRBV30 to TRBJ2-1; tentatively, D is TRBD2 (6 bases). With 2 bases removed from V and 5 bases from J, the gap between germline ends came to 10 bases. The CDR3 totals 13 residues. CDR1 and CDR2 (germline): GTSNPN, SVGIG (reference sequence). The CDR3 loop is CAWSMGGDNEQFF. The CDR3 nucleotides are TGTGCCTGGAGTATGGGGGGAGACAATGAGCAGTTCTTC. Based on the CDR3 plus reference TRBV30 and TRBJ2-1, the full variable domain is SQTIHQWPATLVQPVGSPLSLECTVEGTSNPNLYWYRQAAGRGLQLLFYSVGIGQISSEVPQNLSASRPQDRQFILSSKKLLLSDSGFYLCAWSMGGDNEQFFGPGTRLTVL.

V usage is TRBV28 and J usage is TRBJ2-3, with 7 bases fitting TRBD2. The length of the CDR3 is 15 residues. Germline CDR1 and CDR2: MDHEN and SYDVKM. With 2 bases clipped from V and 5 bases from J, the junction kept 7 bases outside the gene matches. The CDR3 nucleotides read TGTGCCAGCAGTTTAGCCGGGCGGGGGAGAGATACGCAGTATTTT. Its translation: CASSLAGRGRDTQYF.

The V gene is TRBV9, the J gene TRBJ1-1; 10 nucleotides line up with TRBD1. The J segment lost 11 bases and the V segment lost 4 bases, leaving 11 bases of the junction unmatched. Germline V gene data show CDR1 as SGDLS and CDR2 as YYNGEE. The CDR3 contains 14 residues. The CDR3 protein is CASSSRLTGGAAFF. The CDR3 nucleotides read TGTGCCAGCAGCTCCCGGTTGACAGGGGGCGCGGCTTTCTTT.

The rearrangement links TRBV5-5 to TRBJ2-1; the match to TRBD1 covers 7 bases. This CDR3 has 15 amino acids. Germline trimming cut 3 bases from V and 6 bases from J; bases unmatched to any gene: 9. Germline CDR1 SGHKS, CDR2 YYEKEE (reference sequence). The CDR3 DNA reads TGTGCCAGCAGCTCACGACAGGGAAGGTTCAATGAGCAGTTCTTC. It specifies CASSSRQGRFNEQFF.

The chain joins TRBV4-1 to TRBJ2-4; the D gene is possibly TRBD2 (6 bases). Germline V gene data show CDR1 as MGHRA and CDR2 as YSYEKL. The V end lost 2 bases, the J end lost 0 bases, and 20 bases lay between the germline ends. This CDR3 spans 19 amino acids. DNA of the CDR3: TGCGCCAGCAGCCAATTTGGATTAACCGGGGGTATAGCCAAAAACATTCAGTACTTC. It specifies CASSQFGLTGGIAKNIQYF.

This clonotype showed up just a few times. The chain combines TRBV6-2 or TRBV6-3 with TRBJ2-1, with D unresolved. This CDR3 comprises 13 residues. Germline-derived CDR1 and CDR2 are MNHEY and SVGEGT. Trimming removed 2 bases at V and 5 bases at J, with 7 bases between. CDR3 nucleotides: TGTGCCAGCAGTTACCGGGCCCACAATGAGCAGTTCTTC. This sequence encodes CASSYRAHNEQFF.

The chain couples TRBV4-3 to TRBJ1-2; 8 nucleotides line up with TRBD1. In germline, CDR1 is LGHNA, CDR2 YSLEER. The ends lost 0 bases at V and 8 bases at J; junction bases unmatched: 8. This CDR3 contains 15 residues. The CDR3, as DNA: TGCGCCAGCAGCCAAGATTCCGTGACAGGGGACGGCTACACCTTC. This gives the protein CASSQDSVTGDGYTF.

This clonotype was detected a few times. The rearrangement links TRBV6-6 to TRBJ2-7, with D uncertain. Germline lookup yields CDR1 MNHNY and CDR2 SVGAGI (reference sequence). V was cut by 6 bases and J by 3 bases, with 12 bases left in between. The length of the CDR3 is 13 residues. Here the CDR3 DNA reads TGTGCCAGCAGGCCCGGACGTGACTACGAGCAGTACTTC. Translation gives CASRPGRDYEQYF.

This clonotype is a singleton in its sample. V is TRBV6-6 and J is TRBJ1-5, with 7 nucleotides matching TRBD1. Germline V lookup: CDR1 MNHNY, CDR2 SVGAGI (reference sequence). CDR3 length: 13 residues. V dropped 7 bases and J dropped 6; count of bases not matched to a gene: 6. CDR3 DNA sequence: TGTGCCAGCACCTTACAGGGGAGTCAGCCCCAGCATTTT. Encoded protein: CASTLQGSQPQHF.

This clonotype was seen at least ten times. The J gene is TRBJ2-4, the V gene TRBV7-2; 9 bases line up with TRBD1. This CDR3 is built from 16 residues. V was clipped by 5 bases and J by 0 bases; unmatched bases: 5. Germline loops: CDR1 SGHTA, CDR2 FQGNSA. The CDR3 loop is CASSPGQGLAKNIQYF. As DNA, the CDR3 is TGTGCCAGCAGCCCAGGACAGGGGCTAGCCAAAAACATTCAGTACTTC. Complete variable domain (other parts from reference TRBV7-2 and TRBJ2-4): GAGVSQSPSNKVTEKGKDVELRCDPISGHTALYWYRQSLGQGLEFLIYFQGNSAPDKSGLPSDRFSAERTGGSVSTLTIQRTQQEDSAVYLCASSPGQGLAKNIQYFGAGTRLSVL.

This clonotype was detected only a few times. The CDR3 nucleotides are TGTGCCAGCAGCCCCGGGACTAGACAGTTCTTC. Translation: CASSPGTRQFF. The chain carries TRBV6-5 and TRBJ2-1; 8 bases fit TRBD2. The ends lost 6 bases at V and 13 bases at J; junction bases unmatched: 5. The CDR3 has 11 residues. CDR1 and CDR2 (germline): MNHEY, SVGAGI.

A few counts support this clonotype. This chain connects TRBV5-1 to TRBJ2-3; 12 bases fit TRBD2. V lost 4 bases, J lost 1 base, and 4 bases stayed unmatched. This CDR3 region has 16 residues. CDR1 is SGHRS and CDR2 is YFSETQ in the germline V gene. CDR3 coding DNA: TGCGCCAGCAGCGGATGGACTAGCGGGGGCACAGATACGCAGTATTTT. Translation gives CASSGWTSGGTDTQYF. Combining the CDR3 with reference TRBV5-1 and TRBJ2-3 gives the whole variable domain KAGVTQTPRYLIKTRGQQVTLSCSPISGHRSVSWYQQTPGQGLQFLFEYFSETQRNKGNFPGRFSGRQFSNSRSEMNVSTLELGDSALYLCASSGWTSGGTDTQYFGPGTRLTVL.